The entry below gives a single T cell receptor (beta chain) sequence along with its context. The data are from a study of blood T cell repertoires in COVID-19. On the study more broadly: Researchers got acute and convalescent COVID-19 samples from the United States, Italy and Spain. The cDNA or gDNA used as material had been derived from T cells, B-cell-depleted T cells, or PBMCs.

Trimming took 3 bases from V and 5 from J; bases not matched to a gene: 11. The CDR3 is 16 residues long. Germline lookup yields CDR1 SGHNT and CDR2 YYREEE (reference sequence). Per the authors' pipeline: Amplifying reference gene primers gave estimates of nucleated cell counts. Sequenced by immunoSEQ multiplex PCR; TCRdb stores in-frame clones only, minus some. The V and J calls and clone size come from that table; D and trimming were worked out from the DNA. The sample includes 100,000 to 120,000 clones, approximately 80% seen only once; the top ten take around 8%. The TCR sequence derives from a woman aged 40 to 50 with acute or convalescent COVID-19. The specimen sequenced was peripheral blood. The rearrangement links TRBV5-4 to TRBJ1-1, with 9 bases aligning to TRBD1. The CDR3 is CASSSGNRGQRTEAFF. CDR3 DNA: TGTGCCAGCAGCTCGGGAAACAGGGGGCAACGGACTGAAGCTTTCTTT.